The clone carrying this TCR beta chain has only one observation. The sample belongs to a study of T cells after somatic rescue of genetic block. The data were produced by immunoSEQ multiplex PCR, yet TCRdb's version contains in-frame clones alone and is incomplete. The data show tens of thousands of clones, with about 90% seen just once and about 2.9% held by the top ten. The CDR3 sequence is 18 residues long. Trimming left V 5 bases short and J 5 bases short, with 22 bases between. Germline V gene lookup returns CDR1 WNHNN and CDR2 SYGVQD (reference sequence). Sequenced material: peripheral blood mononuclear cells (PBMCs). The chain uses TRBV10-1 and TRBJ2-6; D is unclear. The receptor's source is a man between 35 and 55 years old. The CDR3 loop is CASSCRTIAQSRANVLTF. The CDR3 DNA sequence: TGCGCCAGCAGTTGCAGAACAATCGCACAAAGTCGGGCCAACGTCCTGACTTTC.